Below are 13 T cell receptor beta chains sequenced from a single sample in a study of blood T cells in healthy people across ages. Primers used in a second PCR of roughly 7 to 12 cycles were a sample-barcoded 5' primer and a J-beta primer mix. TCRdb used MiXCR to reprocess the 5' RACE reads, holding one entry per CDR3 protein. The sample includes around 500,000 distinct CDR3 sequences, about 26% of them seen just once. These data are also associated with another study on T cells of mothers and their children.

Specimen: blood. The receptors here all came from a boy aged 2 to 10 in good health.

The chain uses TRBV6-6 and TRBJ1-1; perhaps TRBD1 as D (6 bases). The CDR3 extends over 12 amino acids. V gave up 11 bases and J gave up 11 bases, with 21 bases separating them. The germline gives CDR1 MNHNY, CDR2 SVGAGI (reference sequence). The chain's CDR3 is CARPGGPQGAFF. DNA for the CDR3: TGTGCCCGACCGGGCGGGCCCCAGGGGGCTTTCTTT.

The CDR3 region has the DNA TGTGCCAGCAGCCAAAGCCAGAACAGGGTTAGCAATCAGCCCCAGCATTTT. This sequence encodes CASSQSQNRVSNQPQHF. V is TRBV3-1 and J is TRBJ1-5; TRBD1 is a possible D gene (6 bases). Germline V gives CDR1 LGHDT, CDR2 YNNKEL (reference sequence). The V and J ends lost 2 bases and 0 bases respectively, with 14 bases between them. The CDR3 has 17 residues.

The V gene is TRBV5-1, the J gene TRBJ2-3, with 7 bases that match TRBD1. J lost 3 bases, V lost 4 bases, and 5 bases had no gene match. There are 14 residues in the CDR3. Per germline, CDR1 SGHRS and CDR2 YFSETQ. The CDR3 protein is CASSQRQGTDTQYF. CDR3 DNA sequence: TGCGCCAGCAGCCAACGACAGGGAACAGATACGCAGTATTTT.

This rearrangement joins TRBV2 to TRBJ2-1; D is possibly TRBD1 or TRBD2 (5 bases each). Germline V gene sequence: CDR1 SNHLY, CDR2 FYNNEI. This CDR3 has 15 amino acids. V was shortened by 6 bases and J by 4 bases, with 16 bases between the two germline ends. In DNA, the CDR3 is TGTGCCAGCAGCCTCCGGGACGCCCCATACAATGAGCAGTTCTTC. Protein sequence: CASSLRDAPYNEQFF.

The chain carries TRBV14 and TRBJ2-1; D might be TRBD1 or TRBD2, each matching 6 bases. Trimming took 1 base from V and 8 from J, leaving 9 bases between them. The CDR3 covers 13 residues. Germline CDR1 reads SGHDN; CDR2 reads FVKESK. CDR3 coding DNA: TGTGCCAGCAGCCAAGTGGGGGGCCATGAGCAGTTCTTC. Protein product: CASSQVGGHEQFF.

This chain joins TRBV5-1 and TRBJ2-7; the match to TRBD2 covers 7 bases. With 5 bases clipped from V and 6 bases from J, the junction kept 11 bases outside the gene matches. The germline CDR1 and CDR2 sequences are SGHRS and YFSETQ. The length of the CDR3 is 14 residues. CDR3 nucleotides: TGCGCCAGCAGATGGGACTACCCCCTCTCCGAGCAGTACTTC. This sequence encodes CASRWDYPLSEQYF.

This clonotype turned up a few times. CDR3 sequence: CASAPAGYTDTQYF. CDR3 coding DNA: TGTGCCAGCGCCCCTGCCGGCTACACAGATACGCAGTATTTT. The V gene is TRBV6-5, the J gene TRBJ2-3, with no clear D. Germline CDR1 is MNHEY and CDR2 is SVGAGI. V lost 8 bases and J 2 bases, leaving 14 bases between the germline ends. This CDR3 has 14 residues.

This clonotype was detected a few times. The rearrangement joins TRBV29-1 to TRBJ2-5; D unresolved. The DNA end is more similar to TRBJ2-7, so the J call may be wrong. This CDR3 region has 14 residues. Germline V gene data show CDR1 as SQVTM and CDR2 as ANQGSEA. CDR3 sequence reads: CSVGTGYYDYEQYF. CDR3 sequence (DNA): TGCAGCGTTGGGACCGGATACTACGACTACGAGCAGTACTTC.

This chain connects TRBV13 to TRBJ2-1; TRBD1 matches 7 bases. Germline V gene lookup returns CDR1 PRHDT and CDR2 FYEKMQ (reference sequence). The CDR3 contains 14 residues. With 0 bases clipped from V and 7 bases from J, the junction kept 3 bases outside the gene matches. Written as DNA, the CDR3 is TGTGCCAGCAGCTTAGGTCTCAGGGGGAATGAGCAGTTCTTC. It yields the protein CASSLGLRGNEQFF.

At least ten counts were recorded for this clonotype. The V call is TRBV12-3 or TRBV12-4, the J call TRBJ2-3; maybe TRBD1 (5 bases). The CDR3 runs to 13 residues. Trimming cost V 1 base and J 9 bases, with 11 bases left between them. As DNA, the CDR3 is TGTGCCAGCAGTTTAGATCAGGGCGGAACGCAGTATTTT. It translates to CASSLDQGGTQYF.

The rearrangement uses TRBV7-2 and TRBJ1-4; the D gene is possibly TRBD1 (6 bases). The CDR3 is 16 residues long. V lost 5 bases, J lost 7 bases, and 20 bases lay in between. CDR1 is SGHTA and CDR2 is FQGNSA in the germline V gene. DNA for the CDR3: TGTGCCAGCAGCGACGAGCAGTGGGGGCGAGGTGAAAAACTGTTTTTT. Translated: CASSDEQWGRGEKLFF.

The chain employs TRBV5-1 and TRBJ2-2; D is unclear. V was clipped by 0 bases and J by 5 bases, with 8 bases between them. Germline V gives CDR1 SGHRS, CDR2 YFSETQ. This CDR3 is 14 amino acids long. CDR3 sequence (DNA): TGCGCCAGCAGCTTGGCTCCCGGTACCGGGGAGCTGTTTTTT. It codes for CASSLAPGTGELFF.

This clonotype is medium-sized by share. The chain joins TRBV25-1 to TRBJ2-5, with TRBD2 identical over 7 bases. Germline lookup yields CDR1 MGHDK and CDR2 SYGVNS. This CDR3 comprises 13 residues. V shed 5 bases, J shed 5 bases, and the junction held 5 bases outside the gene matches. The CDR3 loop is CASSRRSGETQYF. The CDR3 region has the DNA TGTGCCAGCAGTAGGCGTAGCGGGGAGACCCAGTACTTC. Full variable domain (outside the CDR3, taken from reference TRBV25-1 and TRBJ2-5): EADIYQTPRYLVIGTGKKITLECSQTMGHDKMYWYQQDPGMELHLIHYSYGVNSTEKGDLSSESTVSRIRTEHFPLTLESARPSHTSQYLCASSRRSGETQYFGPGTRLLVL.